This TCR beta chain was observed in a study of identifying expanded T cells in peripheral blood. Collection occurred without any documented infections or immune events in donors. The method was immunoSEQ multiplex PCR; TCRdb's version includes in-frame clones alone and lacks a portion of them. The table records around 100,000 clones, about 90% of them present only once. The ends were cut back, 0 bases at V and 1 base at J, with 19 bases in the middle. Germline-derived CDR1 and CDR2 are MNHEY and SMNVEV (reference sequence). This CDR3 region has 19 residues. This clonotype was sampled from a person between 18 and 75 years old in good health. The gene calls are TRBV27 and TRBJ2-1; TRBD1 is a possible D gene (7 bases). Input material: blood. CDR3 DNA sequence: TGTGCCAGCAGTTTATCACGGACAGGTTTTCTAGCGTCCTACAATGAGCAGTTCTTC. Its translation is CASSLSRTGFLASYNEQFF.